These T cell receptor beta chains were read from a single sample in a study of blood T cell repertoires in COVID-19. Using immunoSEQ multiplex PCR, the repertoire was profiled, and TCRdb retains in-frame clones only, with some absent. The sample has 200,000 to 250,000 clones; under 90% are singletons. Sequenced input: peripheral blood. The receptor source for this set is a woman older than 75 with acute or convalescent COVID-19. Each CDR3 is given with its conserved first and last residue. The order of the fields is D gene, V gene, clone size, CDR3 length, J gene, CDR3 protein, CDR3 DNA. The D gene is left open where the match is weak. The size of a clone is reported for some rows only, either as once, few or many, or as a class for expanded clones.

>NA|TRBV5-1|NA|16|TRBJ1-4
CASSLEQGLGGEKLFF
TGCGCCAGCAGCTTGGAGCAGGGGCTAGGGGGTGAAAAACTGTTTTTT
>NA|TRBV6-1|NA|15|TRBJ2-1
CASSDPGVTYNEQFF
TGTGCCAGCAGTGACCCGGGGGTAACCTACAATGAGCAGTTCTTC
>NA|TRBV4-3|NA|18|TRBJ2-2
CASSQAPRPNLNTGELFF
TGCGCCAGCAGCCAAGCCCCTAGACCAAACCTCAACACCGGGGAGCTGTTTTTT
>NA|TRBV12-5|few|14|TRBJ1-2
CASGLGRQLYGYTF
TGTGCTAGTGGTTTAGGCCGACAGTTATATGGCTACACCTTC
>NA|TRBV5-1|NA|15|TRBJ1-6
CASSLGRGNDSPLHF
TGCGCCAGCAGCTTGGGTAGGGGGAACGATTCACCCCTCCACTTT
>TRBD1|TRBV24-1|NA|14|TRBJ2-7
CATSGQGESWEQYF
TGTGCCACCAGTGGACAGGGCGAATCGTGGGAGCAGTACTTC
>TRBD1|TRBV4-1|NA|15|TRBJ2-1
CASSQERQGHNEQFF
TGCGCCAGCAGCCAAGAAAGACAGGGACACAATGAGCAGTTCTTC
>NA|TRBV11-2|NA|14|TRBJ1-4
CASSLQGIGEKLFF
TGTGCCAGCAGCTTACAGGGGATCGGTGAAAAACTGTTTTTT
>NA|TRBV3-1/TRBV3-2|NA|16|TRBJ2-1
CASSQVAGRSYNEQFF
TGTGCCAGCAGCCAGGTGGCAGGGCGCAGTTACAATGAGCAGTTCTTC
>NA|TRBV12-5|NA|14|TRBJ2-1
CASGQGGSYNEQFF
TGTGCTAGTGGTCAGGGGGGCTCCTACAATGAGCAGTTCTTC
>TRBD1|TRBV6-6|few|16|TRBJ1-1
CASSYSGGAGQAEAFF
TGTGCCAGCAGTTACTCAGGGGGCGCAGGGCAGGCTGAAGCTTTCTTT
>TRBD2|TRBV5-1|NA|17|TRBJ2-2
CASSLTLAGGNTGELFF
TGCGCCAGCAGCTTGACCCTAGCGGGGGGGAACACCGGGGAGCTGTTTTTT
>NA|TRBV25-1|NA|13|TRBJ1-2
CASRDDRNYGYTF
TGTGCCAGCAGGGATGACAGAAACTATGGCTACACCTTC
>NA|TRBV6-5|NA|15|TRBJ1-4
CASSYSTGANEKLFF
TGTGCCAGCAGTTACTCCACCGGGGCTAATGAAAAACTGTTTTTT